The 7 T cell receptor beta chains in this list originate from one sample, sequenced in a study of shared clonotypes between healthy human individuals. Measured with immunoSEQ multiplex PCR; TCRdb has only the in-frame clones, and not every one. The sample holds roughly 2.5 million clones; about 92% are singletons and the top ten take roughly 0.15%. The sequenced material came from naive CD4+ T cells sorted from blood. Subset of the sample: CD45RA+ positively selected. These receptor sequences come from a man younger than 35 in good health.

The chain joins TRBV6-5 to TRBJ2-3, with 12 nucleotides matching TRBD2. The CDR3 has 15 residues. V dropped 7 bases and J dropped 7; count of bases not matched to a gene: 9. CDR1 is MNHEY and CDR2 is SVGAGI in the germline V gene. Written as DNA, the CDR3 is TGTGCCAGCACCAAGCTAGCGGGAGGGTTGAATACGCAGTATTTT. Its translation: CASTKLAGGLNTQYF.

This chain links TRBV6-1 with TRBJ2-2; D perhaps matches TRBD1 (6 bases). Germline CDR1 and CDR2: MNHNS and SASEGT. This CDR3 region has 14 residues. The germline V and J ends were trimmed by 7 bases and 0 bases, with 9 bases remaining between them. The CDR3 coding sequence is TGTGCCAGCATCCAGGGGCCGAACACCGGGGAGCTGTTTTTT. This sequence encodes CASIQGPNTGELFF.

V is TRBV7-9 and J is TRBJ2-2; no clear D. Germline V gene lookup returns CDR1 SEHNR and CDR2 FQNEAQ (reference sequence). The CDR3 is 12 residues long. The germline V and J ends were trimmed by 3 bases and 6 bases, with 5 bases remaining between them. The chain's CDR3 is CASSFQSGELFF. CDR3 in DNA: TGTGCCAGCAGCTTCCAGTCCGGGGAGCTGTTTTTT. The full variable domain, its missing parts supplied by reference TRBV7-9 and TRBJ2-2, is DTGVSQNPRHKITKRGQNVTFRCDPISEHNRLYWYRQTLGQGPEFLTYFQNEAQLEKSRLLSDRFSAERPKGSFSTLEIQRTEQGDSAMYLCASSFQSGELFFGEGSRLTVL.

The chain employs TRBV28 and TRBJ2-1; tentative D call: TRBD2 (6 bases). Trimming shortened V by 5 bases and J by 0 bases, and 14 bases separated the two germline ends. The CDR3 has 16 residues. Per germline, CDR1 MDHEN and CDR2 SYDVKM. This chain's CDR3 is CASSPMEGSSYNEQFF. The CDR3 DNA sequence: TGTGCCAGCAGTCCGATGGAGGGGAGCTCCTACAATGAGCAGTTCTTC.

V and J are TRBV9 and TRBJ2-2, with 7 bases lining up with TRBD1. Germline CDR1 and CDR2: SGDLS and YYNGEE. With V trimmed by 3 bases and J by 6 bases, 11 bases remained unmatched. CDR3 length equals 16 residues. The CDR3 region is CASSAHRGLFPGELFF. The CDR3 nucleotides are TGTGCCAGCAGCGCCCACAGGGGTCTTTTTCCCGGGGAGCTGTTTTTT.

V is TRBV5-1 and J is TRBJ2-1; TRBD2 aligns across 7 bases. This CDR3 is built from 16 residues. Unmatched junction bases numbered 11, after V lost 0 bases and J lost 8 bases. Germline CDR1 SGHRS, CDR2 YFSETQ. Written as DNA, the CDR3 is TGCGCCAGCAGCTTGGTATACCAATCACGGGGGGATGAGCAGTTCTTC. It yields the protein CASSLVYQSRGDEQFF.

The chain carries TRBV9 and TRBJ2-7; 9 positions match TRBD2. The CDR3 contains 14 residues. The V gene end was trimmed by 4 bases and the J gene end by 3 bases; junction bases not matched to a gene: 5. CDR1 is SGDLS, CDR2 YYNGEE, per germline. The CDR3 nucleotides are TGTGCCAGCAGCCCCCGCGGGGGGGTCTACGAGCAGTACTTC. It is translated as CASSPRGGVYEQYF.